The clone carrying this T cell receptor (beta chain) has at least ten counts. Its antigen is undetermined. The data are from a study of identical twins. The study, taken as a whole, reports: Twin pairs' shared out-of-frame alpha sequences were enriched in low generation probability.

TCRdb recomputed calls from the 5' RACE reads with MiXCR, one row per CDR3 protein. This repertoire shows 700,000 or so distinct CDR3 sequences, under 9% found once; its top ten account for roughly 0.97%. This sample also belongs to another study, concerning yellow fever vaccine responses in identical twins.

This clonotype was obtained from a woman aged 18-35 years in good health. The sequencing input was PBMCs.

The CDR3 loop is CASSLVAGGQPQHF. The CDR3 bases are TGCGCCAGCAGCTTGGTTGCCGGGGGTCAGCCCCAGCATTTT. V is TRBV5-1 and J is TRBJ1-5; D possibly corresponds to TRBD1 (5 bases). The CDR3 is made up of 14 amino acids. The V gene's germline CDR1 is SGHRS and CDR2 YFSETQ. The V and J ends lost 0 bases and 6 bases respectively, with 10 bases between them.